Below are 19 T cell receptor beta chains sequenced from a single sample in a study of T-cell reconstitution after alpha-beta-depleted transplantation in children. Unique molecular identifiers were incorporated when the TCRbeta library was constructed. Using its own MiXCR run on the PCR reads, TCRdb lists one record per CDR3 protein. This sample has around 370,000 distinct CDR3 sequences, with 15% to 20% found just once. Specimen: PBMCs, mostly from graft donor cells, collected 360 days after TCRalphabeta/CD19-depleted stem cell transplant. These receptor sequences come from a male patient between 2 and 15 years old who had a stem cell transplant for acute lymphoblastic leukemia, so the T cells may come from the graft donor.

This clonotype was counted only a few times. CDR3 protein: CSATGTGTSGANVLTF. The CDR3 bases are TGCAGTGCAACCGGGACAGGAACTTCTGGGGCCAACGTCCTGACTTTC. This chain connects TRBV20-1 to TRBJ2-6; 8 nucleotides match TRBD1. Germline CDR1 reads DFQATT; CDR2 reads SNEGSKA (reference sequence). The CDR3 length is 16 residues. Germline trimming cut 6 bases from V and 1 base from J; bases unmatched to any gene: 8.

This clonotype showed up many times. This chain uses TRBV5-1 with TRBJ2-2; D possibly matches TRBD1 or TRBD2 (5 bases each). The CDR3 sequence is 15 residues long. CDR1 and CDR2 (germline): SGHRS, YFSETQ. Trimming took off 4 bases at V and 1 base at J, with 11 bases between the two ends. In DNA form, the CDR3 reads TGCGCCAGCAGCCGAGGGACGCAGAACACCGGGGAGCTGTTTTTT. Translated, it gives CASSRGTQNTGELFF.

The chain carries TRBV12-3 or TRBV12-4 and TRBJ2-1; TRBD2 matches 16 bases. CDR3 length: 18 residues. The J segment lost 2 bases and the V segment lost 5 bases, leaving 6 bases of the junction unmatched. The DNA of the CDR3 is TGTGCCAGCAGTCCGGGACTAGCGGGAGGGCCGCCCTACAATGAGCAGTTCTTC. Its protein product is CASSPGLAGGPPYNEQFF.

This clonotype has just a few counts. The CDR3 DNA is TGTGCCAGCAGCTTAGTGCCTAGCGGGAGCGATGAGCAGTTCTTC. This codes for CASSLVPSGSDEQFF. The V gene is TRBV7-6, the J gene TRBJ2-1, with 10 bases lining up with TRBD2. Germline CDR1 and CDR2: SGHVS and FNYEAQ. The CDR3 totals 15 residues. V shed 1 base, J shed 8 bases, and the junction held 5 bases outside the gene matches.

The rearrangement uses TRBV20-1 and TRBJ1-5; TRBD1 might be the D (5 bases). Trimming pared 3 bases from V and 6 bases from J, leaving 15 bases between. The CDR3 has 14 amino acids. Germline assignment: CDR1 DFQATT and CDR2 SNEGSKA (reference sequence). CDR3 protein: CSARGRGPIQPQHF. The CDR3 region has the DNA TGCAGTGCTAGGGGCCGGGGCCCCATTCAGCCCCAGCATTTT.

CDR3: CASNFQGYSGANVLTF. CDR3 coding DNA: TGTGCCAGCAATTTCCAGGGCTACTCTGGGGCCAACGTCCTGACTTTC. The chain links TRBV6-5 to TRBJ2-6; D perhaps matches TRBD1 (5 bases). This CDR3 spans 16 amino acids. The germline gives CDR1 MNHEY, CDR2 SVGAGI. Trimming stripped 7 bases from V and 0 bases from J, with 13 bases between.

V usage is TRBV28 and J usage is TRBJ2-2; D is perhaps TRBD2 (6 bases). With 10 bases removed from V and 3 bases from J, the gap between germline ends came to 15 bases. Germline V gene data show CDR1 as MDHEN and CDR2 as SYDVKM. CDR3 length: 14 residues. The CDR3 protein is CATEKAGYTGELFF. CDR3 DNA: TGTGCCACCGAAAAAGCGGGTTACACCGGGGAGCTGTTTTTT.

This clonotype was seen a handful of times. This chain links TRBV4-1 with TRBJ2-7; 7 nucleotides line up with TRBD1. J lost 6 bases, V lost 1 base, and 3 bases had no gene match. The CDR3 has 13 residues. The germline gives CDR1 MGHRA, CDR2 YSYEKL. For the CDR3, the DNA is TGCGCCAGCAGCCAAGTACAGGGGCGCGAGCAGTACTTC. As protein: CASSQVQGREQYF.

This clonotype has a handful of counts. This chain uses TRBV19 with TRBJ1-6; D remains unclear. CDR3 length: 15 amino acids. Germline V gene data show CDR1 as LNHDA and CDR2 as SQIVND (reference sequence). The V and J ends lost 1 base and 0 bases respectively, with 4 bases between them. CDR3 DNA: TGTGCCAGTAGTATAGGCGGCTCCTATAATTCACCCCTCCACTTT. Its protein is CASSIGGSYNSPLHF.

This clonotype was observed a few times. The CDR3 DNA is TGTGCCAGCAGTTCCCTCCGGCTGAACTACGAGCAGTACTTC. This gives the protein CASSSLRLNYEQYF. This rearrangement joins TRBV28 to TRBJ2-7; D unresolved. Trimming shortened V by 4 bases and J by 3 bases, and 13 bases separated the two germline ends. This CDR3 is 14 amino acids long. Germline CDR1 MDHEN, CDR2 SYDVKM. Full variable domain (rest looked up from reference TRBV28 and TRBJ2-7): DVKVTQSSRYLVKRTGEKVFLECVQDMDHENMFWYRQDPGLGLRLIYFSYDVKMKEKGDIPEGYSVSREKKERFSLILESASTNQTSMYLCASSSLRLNYEQYFGPGTRLTVT.

This clonotype has at least ten counts. V is TRBV6-1 and J is TRBJ1-5, with TRBD1 matching 9 bases. V lost 6 bases and J lost 5; bases outside the gene matches: 11. The CDR3 covers 16 residues. Germline CDR1 MNHNS, CDR2 SASEGT. CDR3 protein: CASSETPTGGYQPQHF. Written as DNA, the CDR3 is TGTGCCAGCAGCGAAACCCCGACAGGGGGGTATCAGCCCCAGCATTTT.

This clonotype was picked up a small number of times. The chain employs TRBV28 and TRBJ2-5, with D tentatively TRBD2 (5 bases). V lost 2 bases to trimming and J lost 13 bases, with 8 bases between them. This CDR3 has 10 amino acids. Germline loops: CDR1 MDHEN, CDR2 SYDVKM. Here the CDR3 reads CASSLEGMYF. CDR3 bases: TGTGCCAGCAGTTTAGAGGGAATGTACTTC.

This clonotype turned up a few times. The chain recombines TRBV10-3 with TRBJ1-4; tentatively, D is TRBD1 (6 bases). The V end lost 6 bases, the J end lost 5 bases, and 16 bases lay between the germline ends. Germline CDR1 ENHRY, CDR2 SYGVKD. This CDR3 contains 15 residues. As DNA, the CDR3 is TGTGCCATCAGGGATGTGACAGGCGGGAATGAAAAACTGTTTTTT. Translated, it gives CAIRDVTGGNEKLFF.

V is TRBV13 and J is TRBJ2-7, with a possible D match to TRBD1 (7 bases). In germline, CDR1 is PRHDT, CDR2 FYEKMQ (reference sequence). Between the trimmed V and J ends, which lost 11 bases and 6 bases, there was a span of 20 bases. The CDR3 is 13 residues long. CDR3 sequence: CAFSLGQGGEQYF. CDR3 DNA: TGTGCCTTCAGTTTAGGGCAGGGGGGCGAGCAGTACTTC.

The J gene is TRBJ2-6, the V gene TRBV12-3 or TRBV12-4; the match to TRBD2 covers 7 bases. This CDR3 is built from 18 residues. This chain's CDR3 is CTITPWGGSPSGANVLTF. The DNA for the CDR3 is TGTACCATCACCCCCTGGGGGGGGTCTCCCTCTGGGGCCAACGTCCTGACTTTC.

This clonotype appeared a few times. The chain combines TRBV10-3 with TRBJ2-4; weak D call: TRBD1 (6 bases). This CDR3 has 14 amino acids. Germline lookup yields CDR1 ENHRY and CDR2 SYGVKD. V was trimmed by 0 bases and J by 6 bases, leaving 9 bases between them. The CDR3 bases are TGTGCCATCAGTGAGTCGGGCAGGGGAAACATTCAGTACTTC. Translating it yields CAISESGRGNIQYF.

This chain connects TRBV10-1 to TRBJ2-3; D call uncertain. V gave up 2 bases and J gave up 7 bases, with 16 bases separating them. The CDR3 runs to 15 residues. The germline CDR1 and CDR2 sequences are WNHNN and SYGVQD (reference sequence). Here the CDR3 DNA reads TGCGCCAGCAGTGAGGGGATACCCCCCACGTATACGCAGTATTTT. Protein: CASSEGIPPTYTQYF.

This clonotype was observed a handful of times. CDR3 amino acids: CASSLSGPDTQYF. DNA for the CDR3: TGTGCCAGCAGCCTTTCCGGTCCCGATACGCAGTATTTT. The rearrangement joins TRBV7-2 to TRBJ2-3; D gene ambiguous. Germline assignment: CDR1 SGHTA and CDR2 FQGNSA. There are 13 residues in the CDR3. The V end was cut by 5 bases, the J end by 6 bases, with 12 bases between.

This clonotype was found many times. This chain connects TRBV5-1 to TRBJ2-1; TRBD2 might be the D (6 bases). V lost 6 bases to trimming and J lost 5 bases, with 18 bases between them. This CDR3 spans 15 amino acids. Germline-derived CDR1 and CDR2 are SGHRS and YFSETQ. The CDR3 sequence is CASTRWRGLNNEQFF. CDR3 nucleotides: TGCGCCAGCACTCGTTGGCGGGGCTTAAACAATGAGCAGTTCTTC.